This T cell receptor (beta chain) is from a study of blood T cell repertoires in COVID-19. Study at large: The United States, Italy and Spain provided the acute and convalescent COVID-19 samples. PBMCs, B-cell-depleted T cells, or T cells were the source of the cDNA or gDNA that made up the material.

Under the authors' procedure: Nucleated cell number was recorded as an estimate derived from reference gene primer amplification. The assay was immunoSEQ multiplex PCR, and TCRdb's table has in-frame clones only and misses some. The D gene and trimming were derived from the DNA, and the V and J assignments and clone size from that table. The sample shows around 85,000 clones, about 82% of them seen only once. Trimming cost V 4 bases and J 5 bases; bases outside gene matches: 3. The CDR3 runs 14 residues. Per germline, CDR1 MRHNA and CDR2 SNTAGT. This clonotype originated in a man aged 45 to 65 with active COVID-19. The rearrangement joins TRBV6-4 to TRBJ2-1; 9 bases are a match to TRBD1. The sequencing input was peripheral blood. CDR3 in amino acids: CASSAWTGDNEQFF. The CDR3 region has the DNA TGTGCCAGCAGTGCGTGGACAGGGGACAATGAGCAGTTCTTC.